This TCR beta chain was retrieved from a study of control samples from healthy donors and cancer patients (dated by TCRdb to 2018 to 2020). The V end loses 3 bases and the J end loses 4 bases, and a stretch of 9 bases separates them. The CDR3 starts with the cysteine, ends with the phenylalanine, and has 13 residues. Kept here is only the CDR3 DNA, which spans 39 bases and is read in frame from base 1. CDR1 and CDR2, looked up from the germline V gene (reference sequence), are MNHEY and SMNVEV. Comments on this clone: What antigen it recognizes has not been identified. No base quality information exists; no much larger clone differs at one position.

Receptor amplification or capture employed the immunoSEQ multiplex PCR assay. Imported from immuneACCESS, the table was reduced by TCRdb to in-frame sequences with V and J called. These copies leave out some clones; in studies compared against another copy, an unresolved V gene accounts for under half, and the cause of the remainder is not known. This sample lists some 120,000 clones; nearly 95% were detected once. The ten largest clones add up to more than 2% of the sample. The sequenced sample was blood. This chain is built from TRBV27 and TRBJ1-1, and TRBD1 may be the D gene, going by 5 matching bases. This clonotype was obtained from a man aged 30 to 39 in good health. The base sequence is TGTGCCAGCAGTTTGGGAGACAGCACTGAAGCTTTCTTT. It encodes CASSLGDSTEAFF.